These 17 T cell receptor beta chains originate from one sample sequenced in a study of identical twins. TCRdb re-called the 5' RACE reads with MiXCR, one entry per CDR3 protein. Of over 250,000 distinct CDR3 sequences in the sample, around 9.7% were seen once. This sample was shared with a second study, whose subject was yellow fever vaccine responses in identical twins.

Sequenced input: CD8+ T cells sorted from blood. The receptor set was obtained from a woman under 30 in good health.

This clonotype was found a few times. The chain couples TRBV4-3 to TRBJ2-1; TRBD2 agrees at 8 bases. The CDR3 contains 17 residues. In germline, CDR1 is LGHNA, CDR2 YSLEER. V lost 3 bases, J lost 1 base, and 8 bases stayed unmatched. The CDR3 sequence: CASSQGTGTSSYNEQFF. The DNA of the CDR3 is TGCGCCAGCAGCCAGGGTACCGGGACTAGTTCCTACAATGAGCAGTTCTTC.

This clonotype was detected many times. The rearrangement joins TRBV7-9 to TRBJ1-1, with 9 bases matching TRBD1. This CDR3 is 16 amino acids long. CDR1 is SEHNR and CDR2 is FQNEAQ in the germline V gene (reference sequence). V lost 4 bases to trimming and J lost 6 bases; unmatched junction nucleotides: 12. For the CDR3, the DNA is TGTGCCAGCAGCTCGACACAGGGGGCTGAGGTTGCTGAAGCTTTCTTT. It is translated as CASSSTQGAEVAEAFF.

This clonotype was seen at least ten times. The V gene is TRBV10-3, the J gene TRBJ2-2, with D possibly called TRBD1 or TRBD2 (5 bases each). Trimming took 7 bases from V and 4 from J, leaving 16 bases between them. Germline values: CDR1 ENHRY, CDR2 SYGVKD. The CDR3 has 15 amino acids. The CDR3, as DNA: TGTGCCATCAAGGACCGGGACCCCTCCACCGGGGAGCTGTTTTTT. Translating it yields CAIKDRDPSTGELFF.

Many counts were recorded for this clonotype. This chain joins TRBV7-9 and TRBJ2-7; TRBD1 agrees at 7 bases. CDR1 and CDR2 (germline): SEHNR, FQNEAQ (reference sequence). This CDR3 contains 17 residues. The trim removed 5 bases at V and 2 bases at J, leaving 15 bases unmatched. This chain's CDR3 is CASSPRGVGTATYEQYF. CDR3 nucleotides: TGTGCCAGCAGCCCTAGAGGCGTCGGGACAGCCACCTACGAGCAGTACTTC. Full variable domain (missing parts from reference TRBV7-9 and TRBJ2-7): DTGVSQNPRHKITKRGQNVTFRCDPISEHNRLYWYRQTLGQGPEFLTYFQNEAQLEKSRLLSDRFSAERPKGSFSTLEIQRTEQGDSAMYLCASSPRGVGTATYEQYFGPGTRLTVT.

This chain connects TRBV7-6 to TRBJ2-1; D is undetermined. Trimming left V 1 base short and J 7 bases short, with 17 bases between. From germline, CDR1 is SGHVS and CDR2 FNYEAQ. This CDR3 contains 16 residues. The CDR3 nucleotides read TGTGCCAGCAGCTTAGGAGGATCCAGAGATAGGAATGAGCAGTTCTTC. Its translation is CASSLGGSRDRNEQFF.

This clonotype appeared many times. V gene TRBV7-9 combines with J gene TRBJ2-7; D gene ambiguous. The CDR3 extends over 12 amino acids. Trimming shortened V by 0 bases and J by 3 bases, and 3 bases separated the two germline ends. Germline loops: CDR1 SEHNR, CDR2 FQNEAQ (reference sequence). CDR3 sequence (DNA): TGTGCCAGCAGCTTAGCTGACTACGAGCAGTACTTC. This sequence encodes CASSLADYEQYF.

This clonotype appeared many times. V gene TRBV7-9 combines with J gene TRBJ1-2; D ambiguous. Trimming removed 4 bases from V and 4 bases from J, with 19 bases in between. The CDR3 consists of 16 residues. CDR1 SEHNR and CDR2 FQNEAQ come from the germline V gene (reference sequence). The CDR3 spells CASSSPTWGSFYGYTF. In DNA, the CDR3 is TGTGCCAGCAGCTCACCCACTTGGGGATCCTTCTATGGCTACACCTTC.

The chain joins TRBV3-1 to TRBJ2-2, with 9 bases that match TRBD2. V trimming: 5 bases; J trimming: 3 bases; junction bases outside the gene matches: 7. Per germline, CDR1 LGHDT and CDR2 YNNKEL (reference sequence). This CDR3 region has 16 residues. This chain's CDR3 is CASSNTRLADTGELFF. CDR3 sequence (DNA): TGTGCCAGCAGCAATACCCGACTAGCGGACACCGGGGAGCTGTTTTTT.

CDR3 nucleotides: TGTGCCAGCAGCCCGGTGACTAGCGGACCATACGAGCAGTACTTC. Translation: CASSPVTSGPYEQYF. The chain combines TRBV5-6 with TRBJ2-7; 9 positions match TRBD2. The CDR3 length is 15 residues. V dropped 4 bases and J dropped 4; count of bases not matched to a gene: 9. Germline CDR1 is SGHDT and CDR2 is YYEEEE.

This clonotype was observed at least ten times. V gene TRBV29-1 combines with J gene TRBJ1-2, with a weak D call TRBD1 (5 bases). The germline gives CDR1 SQVTM, CDR2 ANQGSEA. The CDR3 is made up of 13 amino acids. V was shortened by 2 bases and J by 4 bases, with 11 bases between the two germline ends. CDR3 protein: CSVERAGSYGYTF. CDR3 DNA sequence: TGCAGCGTTGAAAGGGCAGGGAGCTATGGCTACACCTTC.

The V call is TRBV20-1, the J call TRBJ2-1, with unresolved D. The CDR3 covers 18 residues. V lost 5 bases and J lost 2, with 25 bases in between. Germline values: CDR1 DFQATT, CDR2 SNEGSKA (reference sequence). CDR3 in DNA: TGCAGTGCTCCAGCACAACACCCGAAAACACCCCCCTACAATGAGCAGTTCTTC. Protein sequence: CSAPAQHPKTPPYNEQFF.

In nucleotides, the CDR3 is TGCAGTGCTAGGGTCGACGGGAGCTCCTACAATGAGCAGTTCTTC. Translation gives CSARVDGSSYNEQFF. The chain combines TRBV20-1 with TRBJ2-1, with a possible D match to TRBD2 (6 bases). The germline V and J ends were trimmed by 3 bases and 0 bases, with 12 bases remaining between them. Germline V lookup: CDR1 DFQATT, CDR2 SNEGSKA (reference sequence). The CDR3 covers 15 residues.

This clonotype has more than one count but fewer than ten. The CDR3 protein is CASSESGQGIYEQYF. In nucleotides, the CDR3 is TGTGCCAGCAGTGAAAGTGGACAGGGGATATACGAGCAGTACTTC. The chain uses TRBV2 and TRBJ2-7, with 9 nucleotides matching TRBD1. CDR1 SNHLY and CDR2 FYNNEI come from the germline V gene. CDR3 length: 15 amino acids. The ends lost 2 bases at V and 4 bases at J; junction bases unmatched: 6.

This clonotype was seen repeatedly, ten times or more. The chain links TRBV11-2 to TRBJ2-1; the D is unclear. The germline CDR1 and CDR2 sequences are SGHAT and FQNNGV. The V end lost 5 bases, the J end lost 8 bases, and 10 bases lay between the germline ends. This CDR3 is built from 12 residues. DNA for the CDR3: TGTGCCAGCAGCCCCCCGAAATATGAGCAGTTCTTC. This sequence encodes CASSPPKYEQFF. The whole variable domain, remainder taken from reference TRBV11-2 and TRBJ2-1, is EAGVAQSPRYKIIEKRQSVAFWCNPISGHATLYWYQQILGQGPKLLIQFQNNGVVDDSQLPKDRFSAERLKGVDSTLKIQPAKLEDSAVYLCASSPPKYEQFFGPGTRLTVL.

This clonotype was recorded many times. The chain carries TRBV7-9 and TRBJ2-3; D not resolved. Germline-derived CDR1 and CDR2 are SEHNR and FQNEAQ (reference sequence). The V end was cut by 4 bases, the J end by 4 bases, with 6 bases between. CDR3 length: 12 amino acids. The chain's CDR3 is CASSSRADTQYF. In DNA, the CDR3 is TGTGCCAGCAGCTCAAGGGCAGATACGCAGTATTTT.

V is TRBV7-9 and J is TRBJ2-5; 7 bases are shared with TRBD2. The CDR3 covers 14 residues. Per germline, CDR1 SEHNR and CDR2 FQNEAQ (reference sequence). V dropped 3 bases and J dropped 4; count of bases not matched to a gene: 5. Written as DNA, the CDR3 is TGTGCCAGCAGCTTGCTAGCGGACCCAGAGACCCAGTACTTC. Translated: CASSLLADPETQYF.

The V call is TRBV5-1, the J call TRBJ1-1; perhaps TRBD1 as D (5 bases). Trimming shortened V by 0 bases and J by 1 base, and 13 bases separated the two germline ends. The CDR3 sequence is 16 residues long. Germline loops: CDR1 SGHRS, CDR2 YFSETQ. The CDR3 sequence: CASSLALMGPNTEAFF. The CDR3 DNA follows: TGCGCCAGCAGCTTGGCCTTAATGGGACCGAACACTGAAGCTTTCTTT.